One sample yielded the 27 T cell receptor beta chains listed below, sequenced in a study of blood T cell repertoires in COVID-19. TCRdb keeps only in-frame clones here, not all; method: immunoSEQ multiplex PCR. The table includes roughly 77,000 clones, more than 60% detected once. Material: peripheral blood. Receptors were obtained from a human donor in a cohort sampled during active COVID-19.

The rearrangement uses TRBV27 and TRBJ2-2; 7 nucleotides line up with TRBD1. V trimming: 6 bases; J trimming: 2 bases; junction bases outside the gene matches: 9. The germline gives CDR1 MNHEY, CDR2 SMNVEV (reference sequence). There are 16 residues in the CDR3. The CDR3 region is CASSSRGLPNTGELFF. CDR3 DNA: TGTGCCAGCAGCTCAAGGGGGCTACCCAACACCGGGGAGCTGTTTTTT.

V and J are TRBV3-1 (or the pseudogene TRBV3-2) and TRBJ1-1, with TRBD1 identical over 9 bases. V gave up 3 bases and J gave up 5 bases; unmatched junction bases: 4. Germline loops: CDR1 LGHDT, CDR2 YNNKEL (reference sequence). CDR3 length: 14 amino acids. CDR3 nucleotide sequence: TGTGCCAGCAGCCATACAGGGGGCGCTACTGAAGCTTTCTTT. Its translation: CASSHTGGATEAFF.

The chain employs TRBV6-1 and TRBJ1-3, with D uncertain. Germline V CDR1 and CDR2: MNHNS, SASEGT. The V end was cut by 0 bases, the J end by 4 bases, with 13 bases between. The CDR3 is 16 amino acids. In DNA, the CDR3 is TGTGCCAGCAGTGAAGCGGCAGCGGTCGCGGGAAACACCATATATTTT. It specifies CASSEAAAVAGNTIYF.

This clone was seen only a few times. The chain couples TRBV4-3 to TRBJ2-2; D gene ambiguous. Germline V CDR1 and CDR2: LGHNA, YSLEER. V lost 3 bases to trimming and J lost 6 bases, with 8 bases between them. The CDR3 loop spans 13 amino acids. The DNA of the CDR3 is TGCGCCAGCAGCCACACACCCTCCGGGGAGCTGTTTTTT. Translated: CASSHTPSGELFF.

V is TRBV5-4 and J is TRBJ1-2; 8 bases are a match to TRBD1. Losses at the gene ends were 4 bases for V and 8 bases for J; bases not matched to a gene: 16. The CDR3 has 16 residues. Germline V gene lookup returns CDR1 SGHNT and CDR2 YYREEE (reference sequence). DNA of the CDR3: TGTGCCAGCAGCCGATGGGGCGACAGGGGAGCTGAGGGCTACACCTTC. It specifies CASSRWGDRGAEGYTF.

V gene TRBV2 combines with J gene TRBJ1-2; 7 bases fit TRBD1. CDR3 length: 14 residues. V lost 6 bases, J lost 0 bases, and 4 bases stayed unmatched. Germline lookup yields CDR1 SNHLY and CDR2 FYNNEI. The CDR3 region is CASSRQGPNYGYTF. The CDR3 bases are TGTGCCAGCAGCCGACAGGGCCCTAACTATGGCTACACCTTC. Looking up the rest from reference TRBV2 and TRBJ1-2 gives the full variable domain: EPEVTQTPSHQVTQMGQEVILRCVPISNHLYFYWYRQILGQKVEFLVSFYNNEISEKSEIFDDQFSVERPDGSNFTLKIRSTKLEDSAMYFCASSRQGPNYGYTFGSGTRLTVV.

CDR3 amino acids: CASSEGPGYYDEQYF. The CDR3 DNA is TGTGCCAGCAGTGAGGGGCCTGGATATTACGACGAGCAGTACTTC. This chain joins TRBV2 and TRBJ2-7; the D gene is possibly TRBD1 (5 bases). There are 15 residues in the CDR3. Deletions cut 3 bases from V and 5 bases from J, with 17 bases between. Germline loops: CDR1 SNHLY, CDR2 FYNNEI.

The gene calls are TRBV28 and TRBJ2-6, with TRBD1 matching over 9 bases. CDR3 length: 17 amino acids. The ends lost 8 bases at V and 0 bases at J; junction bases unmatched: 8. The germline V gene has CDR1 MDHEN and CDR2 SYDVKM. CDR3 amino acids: CASAGQGKLSGANVLTF. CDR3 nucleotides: TGTGCCAGCGCCGGACAGGGGAAACTCTCTGGGGCCAACGTCCTGACTTTC.

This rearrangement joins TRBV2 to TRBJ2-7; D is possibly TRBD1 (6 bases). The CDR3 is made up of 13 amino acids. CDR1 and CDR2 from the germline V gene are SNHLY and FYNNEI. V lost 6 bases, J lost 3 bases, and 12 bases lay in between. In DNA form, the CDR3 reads TGTGCCAGCAGCGGCCAGGGGTTCTACGAGCAGTACTTC. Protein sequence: CASSGQGFYEQYF.

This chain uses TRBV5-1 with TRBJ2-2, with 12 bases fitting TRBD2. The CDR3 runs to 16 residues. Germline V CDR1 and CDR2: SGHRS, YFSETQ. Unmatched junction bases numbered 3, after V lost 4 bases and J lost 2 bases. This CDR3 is CASSTLAGGNTGELFF. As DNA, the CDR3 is TGCGCCAGCAGCACACTAGCGGGGGGCAACACCGGGGAGCTGTTTTTT.

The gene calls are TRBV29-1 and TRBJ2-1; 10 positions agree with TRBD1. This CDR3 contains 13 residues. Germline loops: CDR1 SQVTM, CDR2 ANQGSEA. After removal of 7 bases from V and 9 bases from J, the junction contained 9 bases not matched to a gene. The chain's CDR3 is CSASGTGDSEQFF. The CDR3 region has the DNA TGCAGCGCTTCCGGGACAGGGGACAGTGAGCAGTTCTTC.

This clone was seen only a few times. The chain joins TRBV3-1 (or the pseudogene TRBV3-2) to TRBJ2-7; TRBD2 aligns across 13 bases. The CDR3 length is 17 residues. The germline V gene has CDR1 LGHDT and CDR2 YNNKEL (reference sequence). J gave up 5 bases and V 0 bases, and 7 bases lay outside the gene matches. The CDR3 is CASSQEGLAGISHEQYF. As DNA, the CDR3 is TGTGCCAGCAGCCAAGAGGGACTAGCGGGGATTAGCCACGAGCAGTACTTC.

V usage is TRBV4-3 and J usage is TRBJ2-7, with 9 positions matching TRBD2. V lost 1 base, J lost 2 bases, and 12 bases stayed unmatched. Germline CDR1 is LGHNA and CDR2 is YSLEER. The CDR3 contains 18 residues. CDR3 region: CASSQAPLLAGTPYEQYF. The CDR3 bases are TGCGCCAGCAGCCAAGCCCCGCTCCTAGCGGGGACCCCCTACGAGCAGTACTTC.

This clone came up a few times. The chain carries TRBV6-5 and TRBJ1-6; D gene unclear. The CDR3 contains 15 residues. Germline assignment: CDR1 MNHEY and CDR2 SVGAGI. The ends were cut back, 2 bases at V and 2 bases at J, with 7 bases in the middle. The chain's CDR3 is CASSYRGTYNSPLHF. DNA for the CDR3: TGTGCCAGCAGTTACAGAGGCACCTATAATTCACCCCTCCACTTT.

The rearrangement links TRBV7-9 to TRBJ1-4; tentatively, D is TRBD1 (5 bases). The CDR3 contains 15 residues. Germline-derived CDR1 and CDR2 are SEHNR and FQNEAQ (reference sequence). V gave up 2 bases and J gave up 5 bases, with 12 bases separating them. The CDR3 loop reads CASSLSGGLNEKLFF. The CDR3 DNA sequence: TGTGCCAGCAGCTTATCCGGGGGTCTCAATGAAAAACTGTTTTTT.

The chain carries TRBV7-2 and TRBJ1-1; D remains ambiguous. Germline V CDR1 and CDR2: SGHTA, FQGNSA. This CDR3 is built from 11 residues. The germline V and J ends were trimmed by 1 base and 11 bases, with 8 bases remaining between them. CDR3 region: CASSLGGMAFF. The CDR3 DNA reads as TGTGCCAGCAGCTTAGGAGGGATGGCTTTCTTT.

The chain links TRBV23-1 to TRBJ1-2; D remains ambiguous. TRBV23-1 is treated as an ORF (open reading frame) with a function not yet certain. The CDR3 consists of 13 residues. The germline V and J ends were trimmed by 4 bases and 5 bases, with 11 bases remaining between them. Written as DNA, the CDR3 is TGCGCCAGCAGTCTTTACAGTGCGTATGGCTACACCTTC. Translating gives CASSLYSAYGYTF.

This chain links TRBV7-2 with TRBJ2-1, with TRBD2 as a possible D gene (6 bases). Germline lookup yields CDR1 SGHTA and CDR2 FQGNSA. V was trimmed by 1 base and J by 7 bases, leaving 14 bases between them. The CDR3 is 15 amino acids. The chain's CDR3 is CASSLVAGSRNEQFF. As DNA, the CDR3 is TGTGCCAGCAGCTTAGTGGCGGGATCGAGGAATGAGCAGTTCTTC.

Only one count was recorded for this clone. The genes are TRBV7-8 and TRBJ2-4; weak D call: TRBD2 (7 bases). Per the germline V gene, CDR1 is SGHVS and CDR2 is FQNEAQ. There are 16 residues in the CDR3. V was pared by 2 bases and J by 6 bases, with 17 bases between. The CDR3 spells CASSLIGGLGTNIQYF. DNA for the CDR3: TGTGCCAGCAGCTTAATCGGGGGGCTCGGCACAAACATTCAGTACTTC.

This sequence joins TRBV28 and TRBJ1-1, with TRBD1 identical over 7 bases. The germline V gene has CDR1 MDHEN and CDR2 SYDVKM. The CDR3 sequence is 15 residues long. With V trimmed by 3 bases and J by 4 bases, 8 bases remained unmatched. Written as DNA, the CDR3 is TGTGCCAGCAGTTTTGCGACAGGGATCGGCACTGAAGCTTTCTTT. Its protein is CASSFATGIGTEAFF.

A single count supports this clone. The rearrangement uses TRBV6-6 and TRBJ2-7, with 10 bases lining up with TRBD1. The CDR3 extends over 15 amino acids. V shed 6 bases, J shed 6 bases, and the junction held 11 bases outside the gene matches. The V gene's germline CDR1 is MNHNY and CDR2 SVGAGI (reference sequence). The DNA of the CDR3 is TGTGCCAGCAGGGGAGACAGGGGGCGCGTCTCCGAGCAGTACTTC. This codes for CASRGDRGRVSEQYF.

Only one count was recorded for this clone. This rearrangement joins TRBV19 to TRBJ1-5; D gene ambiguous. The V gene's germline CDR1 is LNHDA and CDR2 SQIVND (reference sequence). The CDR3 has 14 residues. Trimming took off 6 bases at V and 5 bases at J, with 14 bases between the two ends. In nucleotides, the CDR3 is TGTGCCAGTAGCCTTCGGGCGAGGGATCAGCCCCAGCATTTT. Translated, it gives CASSLRARDQPQHF.

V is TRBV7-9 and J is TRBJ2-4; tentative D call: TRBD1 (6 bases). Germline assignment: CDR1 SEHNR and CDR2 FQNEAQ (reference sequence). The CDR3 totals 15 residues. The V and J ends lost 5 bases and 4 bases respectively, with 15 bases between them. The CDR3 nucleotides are TGTGCCAGCAGCGACCTGGGGGCAGGGAAAAACATTCAGTACTTC. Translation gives CASSDLGAGKNIQYF.

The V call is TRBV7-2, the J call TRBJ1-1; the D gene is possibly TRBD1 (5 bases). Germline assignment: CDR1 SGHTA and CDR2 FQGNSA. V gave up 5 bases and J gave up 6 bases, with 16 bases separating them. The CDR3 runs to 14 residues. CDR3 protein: CASSPASGQAEAFF. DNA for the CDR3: TGTGCCAGCAGCCCCGCCTCAGGGCAGGCTGAAGCTTTCTTT.

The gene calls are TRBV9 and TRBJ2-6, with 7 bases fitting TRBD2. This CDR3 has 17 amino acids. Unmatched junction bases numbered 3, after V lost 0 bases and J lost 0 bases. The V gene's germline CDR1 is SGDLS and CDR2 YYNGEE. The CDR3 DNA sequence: TGTGCCAGCAGCGTAGGACTAGCTCACTCTGGGGCCAACGTCCTGACTTTC. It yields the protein CASSVGLAHSGANVLTF.

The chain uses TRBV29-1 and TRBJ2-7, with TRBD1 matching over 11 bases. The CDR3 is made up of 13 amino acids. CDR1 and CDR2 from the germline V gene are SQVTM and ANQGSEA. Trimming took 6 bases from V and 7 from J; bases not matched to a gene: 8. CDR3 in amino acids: CSVAGQGAGEQYF. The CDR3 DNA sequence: TGCAGCGTGGCCGGACAGGGGGCGGGTGAGCAGTACTTC.

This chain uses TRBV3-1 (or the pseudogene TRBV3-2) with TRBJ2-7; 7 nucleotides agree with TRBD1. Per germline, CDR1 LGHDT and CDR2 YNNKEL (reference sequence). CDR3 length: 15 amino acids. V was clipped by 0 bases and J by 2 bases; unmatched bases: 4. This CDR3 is CASSQEWDRTYEQYF. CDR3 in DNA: TGTGCCAGCAGCCAAGAATGGGACAGAACCTACGAGCAGTACTTC.